The 32 T cell receptor beta chains below come from one sample, sequenced in a study of shared T cell receptors in the human thymus. Sequenced by immunoSEQ multiplex PCR; TCRdb stores in-frame clones only, minus some. The sample holds some 640,000 clones, 70% to 90% seen once. This sample also belongs to another study, concerning human thymus T cells.

The specimen was thymocytes. These receptors all stem from a boy younger than two with a congenital heart defect.

The chain is built from TRBV7-9 and TRBJ2-7; 7 positions match TRBD2. The CDR3 consists of 15 residues. V lost 3 bases to trimming and J lost 7 bases; unmatched junction nucleotides: 12. Germline V CDR1 and CDR2: SEHNR, FQNEAQ (reference sequence). The CDR3 DNA reads as TGTGCCAGCAGCTTGTATCGGACTAGATCGGGTGAGCAGTACTTC. Protein: CASSLYRTRSGEQYF.

The J gene is TRBJ2-1, the V gene TRBV5-6, with a tentative D call TRBD1 (5 bases). CDR1 SGHDT and CDR2 YYEEEE come from the germline V gene. V gave up 6 bases and J gave up 8 bases, with 12 bases separating them. The CDR3 covers 12 residues. CDR3 DNA: TGTGCCAGCACCATAACAGGCGATGAGCAGTTCTTC. The encoded protein is CASTITGDEQFF.

The genes are TRBV29-1 and TRBJ1-1; D gene uncertain. Trimming removed 8 bases at V and 3 bases at J, with 7 bases between. The CDR3 sequence is 10 residues long. Germline-derived CDR1 and CDR2 are SQVTM and ANQGSEA. CDR3 bases: TGCAGCCCCCCCGACACTGAAGCTTTCTTT. Amino acid sequence: CSPPDTEAFF. Full variable domain (missing parts from reference TRBV29-1 and TRBJ1-1): SAVISQKPSRDICQRGTSLTIQCQVDSQVTMMFWYRQQPGQSLTLIATANQGSEATYESGFVIDKFPISRPNLTFSTLTVSNMSPEDSSIYLCSPPDTEAFFGQGTRLTVV.

The gene calls are TRBV5-4 and TRBJ2-7, with D tentatively TRBD2 (6 bases). Germline lookup yields CDR1 SGHNT and CDR2 YYREEE (reference sequence). The V gene lost 0 bases and the J gene lost 4 bases, with 20 bases spanning the gap. The CDR3 runs to 17 residues. CDR3 coding DNA: TGTGCCAGCAGCTTGGATCAGTGCGGCGGGGAGAGGTACGAGCAGTACTTC. Translating gives CASSLDQCGGERYEQYF.

The chain links TRBV14 to TRBJ2-7; 7 nucleotides align to TRBD1. The CDR3 totals 16 residues. Per the germline V gene, CDR1 is SGHDN and CDR2 is FVKESK. V was pared by 1 base and J by 3 bases, with 9 bases of the junction left unmatched. The CDR3 loop is CASSQARQGTDYEQYF. In nucleotides, the CDR3 is TGTGCCAGCAGCCAAGCCCGACAGGGTACCGACTACGAGCAGTACTTC.

CDR3 sequence: CASSPRTGGTYEQYF. For the CDR3, the DNA is TGTGCCAGCAGTCCCCGGACAGGGGGAACCTACGAGCAGTACTTC. The chain is built from TRBV6-5 and TRBJ2-7; 10 nucleotides line up with TRBD1. The CDR3 has 15 residues. The germline V gene encodes CDR1 MNHEY and CDR2 SVGAGI. Trimming took 5 bases from V and 2 from J; bases not matched to a gene: 6.

The CDR3 sequence: CASSSARGVRRETQYF. CDR3 nucleotide sequence: TGTGCCAGCAGTTCGGCCCGGGGGGTTCGACGGGAGACCCAGTACTTC. The chain couples TRBV28 to TRBJ2-5, with TRBD2 matching over 7 bases. The CDR3 totals 16 residues. CDR1 MDHEN and CDR2 SYDVKM come from the germline V gene. Unmatched junction bases numbered 13, after V lost 4 bases and J lost 5 bases. Based on the CDR3 plus reference TRBV28 and TRBJ2-5, the full variable domain is DVKVTQSSRYLVKRTGEKVFLECVQDMDHENMFWYRQDPGLGLRLIYFSYDVKMKEKGDIPEGYSVSREKKERFSLILESASTNQTSMYLCASSSARGVRRETQYFGPGTRLLVL.

The chain combines TRBV29-1 with TRBJ1-1, with D uncertain. Between the trimmed V and J ends, which lost 4 bases and 4 bases, there was a span of 13 bases. Germline V lookup: CDR1 SQVTM, CDR2 ANQGSEA. This CDR3 has 13 amino acids. The CDR3 bases are TGCAGCGTTGCTATTGAAGAGGGCACTGAAGCTTTCTTT. Residues: CSVAIEEGTEAFF.

This clone was observed a handful of times. V is TRBV30 and J is TRBJ1-2, with no clear D. The germline V gene encodes CDR1 GTSNPN and CDR2 SVGIG (reference sequence). The V gene lost 1 base and the J gene lost 4 bases, with 13 bases spanning the gap. The CDR3 has 14 residues. CDR3 residues: CAWSGRGLPYGYTF. CDR3 nucleotides: TGTGCCTGGAGTGGTCGAGGGTTGCCCTATGGCTACACCTTC.

This rearrangement joins TRBV7-9 to TRBJ2-3; D possibly corresponds to TRBD1 (5 bases). The V end lost 0 bases, the J end lost 1 base, and 5 bases lay between the germline ends. The CDR3 is made up of 14 amino acids. Germline V CDR1 and CDR2: SEHNR, FQNEAQ (reference sequence). CDR3 in amino acids: CASSLARGTDTQYF. CDR3 nucleotide sequence: TGTGCCAGCAGCTTAGCCAGGGGCACAGATACGCAGTATTTT.

The chain combines TRBV29-1 with TRBJ2-3; possibly TRBD1 for D (5 bases). V lost 5 bases, J lost 4 bases, and 19 bases lay in between. This CDR3 has 15 amino acids. Looked up from germline, CDR1 is SQVTM and CDR2 is ANQGSEA. The chain's CDR3 is CSVPSQGKGSDTQYF. DNA of the CDR3: TGCAGCGTTCCCTCCCAGGGTAAGGGGTCAGATACGCAGTATTTT.

The chain uses TRBV2 and TRBJ1-5; TRBD1 aligns across 10 bases. The length of the CDR3 is 18 residues. Germline V gene sequence: CDR1 SNHLY, CDR2 FYNNEI. V trimming: 7 bases; J trimming: 3 bases; junction bases outside the gene matches: 15. The CDR3, as DNA: TGTGCCAGCAACCCCGGGACAGGGGAAGGTGGGGCCAATCAGCCCCAGCATTTT. Amino acid sequence: CASNPGTGEGGANQPQHF.

This chain joins TRBV4-3 and TRBJ1-6, with D uncertain. The CDR3 is made up of 13 amino acids. Trimming took off 8 bases at V and 13 bases at J, with 18 bases between the two ends. The germline gives CDR1 LGHNA, CDR2 YSLEER. The CDR3 region is CASGGEITRPLHF. Here the CDR3 DNA reads TGCGCCAGCGGCGGGGAGATTACACGGCCCCTCCACTTT.

The chain employs TRBV5-1 and TRBJ1-2; possibly TRBD1 for D (5 bases). Trimming removed 0 bases at V and 6 bases at J, with 15 bases between. This CDR3 is built from 15 residues. Germline CDR1 SGHRS, CDR2 YFSETQ. CDR3 region: CASSLDRTLADGYTF. As DNA, the CDR3 is TGCGCCAGCAGCTTGGACCGGACATTGGCGGATGGCTACACCTTC.

The V call is TRBV20-1, the J call TRBJ2-7; no definite D call. V shed 5 bases and J shed 2 bases, with 4 bases lying between them. The CDR3 contains 10 residues. Germline lookup yields CDR1 DFQATT and CDR2 SNEGSKA (reference sequence). The CDR3 region is CSALPYEQYF. The CDR3 nucleotides read TGCAGTGCTCTCCCCTACGAGCAGTACTTC.

CDR3 amino acids: CASSDRAGGRHNEQFF. CDR3 bases: TGTGCCAGCAGTGACAGGGCGGGGGGCCGGCACAATGAGCAGTTCTTC. The rearrangement links TRBV2 to TRBJ2-1, with TRBD2 matching 8 bases. This CDR3 is built from 16 residues. The germline V gene encodes CDR1 SNHLY and CDR2 FYNNEI. Unmatched junction bases numbered 9, after V lost 3 bases and J lost 5 bases.

The CDR3 sequence: CASSLASGGNTEAFF. The CDR3 nucleotides read TGTGCCAGCAGCTTAGCGTCAGGGGGCAACACTGAAGCTTTCTTT. The rearrangement uses TRBV7-2 and TRBJ1-1, with 8 bases identical to TRBD1. Trimming took 0 bases from V and 2 from J; bases not matched to a gene: 2. The CDR3 spans 15 residues. Germline assignment: CDR1 SGHTA and CDR2 FQGNSA.

The chain uses TRBV9 and TRBJ1-2; 7 bases match TRBD1. V gave up 0 bases and J gave up 8 bases; unmatched junction bases: 10. Germline V lookup: CDR1 SGDLS, CDR2 YYNGEE. The CDR3 sequence is 15 residues long. CDR3 coding DNA: TGTGCCAGCAGCGTAGCTACCGGACAGGAGCACGGCTACACCTTC. It codes for CASSVATGQEHGYTF.

The chain joins TRBV27 to TRBJ2-5; TRBD2 aligns across 7 bases. CDR1 and CDR2 from the germline V gene are MNHEY and SMNVEV (reference sequence). The V segment lost 10 bases and the J segment 1 base; nucleotides outside the gene matches: 3. The CDR3 loop spans 12 amino acids. The CDR3 spells CAIGTTQETQYF. Written as DNA, the CDR3 is TGTGCCATCGGGACTACCCAAGAGACCCAGTACTTC.

The rearrangement uses TRBV10-2 and TRBJ2-7; 9 nucleotides align to TRBD1. V shed 2 bases and J 3 bases; nucleotides not matched to a gene: 14. CDR1 is WSHSY, CDR2 SAAADI, per germline. The length of the CDR3 is 18 residues. The CDR3 here is CASSEPPLHSDRGYEQYF. CDR3 in DNA: TGCGCCAGCAGTGAGCCTCCACTTCATTCGGACAGGGGCTACGAGCAGTACTTC.

The chain couples TRBV5-4 to TRBJ2-7, with 9 bases that match TRBD2. The germline gives CDR1 SGHNT, CDR2 YYREEE (reference sequence). The CDR3 contains 16 residues. V trimming: 0 bases; J trimming: 2 bases; junction bases outside the gene matches: 6. In DNA form, the CDR3 reads TGTGCCAGCAGCTTGGGGGTAGCGGGAGCGCCCTACGAGCAGTACTTC. Encoded protein: CASSLGVAGAPYEQYF. Combining the CDR3 with reference TRBV5-4 and TRBJ2-7 gives the whole variable domain ETGVTQSPTHLIKTRGQQVTLRCSSQSGHNTVSWYQQALGQGPQFIFQYYREEENGRGNFPPRFSGLQFPNYSSELNVNALELDDSALYLCASSLGVAGAPYEQYFGPGTRLTVT.

CDR3 loop: CASSEGSLNTEAFF. The DNA of the CDR3 is TGTGCCAGCAGCGAGGGCAGTTTGAACACTGAAGCTTTCTTT. The chain carries TRBV5-6 and TRBJ1-1; D is uncertain. The CDR3 totals 14 residues. CDR1 is SGHDT, CDR2 YYEEEE, per germline. Trimming removed 4 bases from V and 0 bases from J, with 10 bases in between.

This rearrangement joins TRBV6-6 to TRBJ1-2; a weak D match, TRBD1 (6 bases). CDR1 and CDR2 (germline): MNHNY, SVGAGI (reference sequence). V lost 6 bases, J lost 4 bases, and 12 bases lay in between. The CDR3 loop spans 13 amino acids. The CDR3 region is CASRATGTYGYTF. CDR3 nucleotide sequence: TGTGCCAGCAGGGCAACAGGGACCTATGGCTACACCTTC.

The sample holds a few counts of this clone. J is TRBJ2-3 and V is TRBV14; D is unresolved. Germline CDR1 SGHDN, CDR2 FVKESK. V dropped 3 bases and J dropped 3 bases, with 13 bases sitting between them. The CDR3 runs 15 residues. The CDR3 DNA is TGTGCCAGCAGCCATGTAGGAGTATTAACAGATACGCAGTATTTT. Translating it yields CASSHVGVLTDTQYF.

A word on this clone: This same CDR3 is encoded by further DNA sequences in the sample. The rearrangement joins TRBV5-1 to TRBJ1-5; D is perhaps TRBD1 (6 bases). Trimming took 0 bases from V and 4 from J, leaving 8 bases between them. The CDR3 length is 14 residues. Looked up from germline, CDR1 is SGHRS and CDR2 is YFSETQ. In nucleotides, the CDR3 is TGCGCCAGCAGCTTGGGACAGGAAAATCAGCCCCAGCATTTT. The encoded protein is CASSLGQENQPQHF.

This sequence joins TRBV25-1 and TRBJ1-1; a possible D gene is TRBD1 (6 bases). With 3 bases removed from V and 4 bases from J, the gap between germline ends came to 9 bases. The CDR3 extends over 13 amino acids. Germline V gene sequence: CDR1 MGHDK, CDR2 SYGVNS. The CDR3 coding sequence is TGTGCCAGCAGTGACACAGGGTTCACTGAAGCTTTCTTT. The encoded protein is CASSDTGFTEAFF.

The chain joins TRBV5-6 to TRBJ1-3; D unresolved. Trimming pared 0 bases from V and 1 base from J, leaving 14 bases between. This CDR3 spans 17 amino acids. From germline, CDR1 is SGHDT and CDR2 YYEEEE. Here the CDR3 reads CASSLGRQKSSGNTIYF. As DNA, the CDR3 is TGTGCCAGCAGCTTGGGGAGGCAGAAATCATCTGGAAACACCATATATTTT. The complete variable domain, with remaining parts taken from reference TRBV5-6 and TRBJ1-3, reads DAGVTQSPTHLIKTRGQQVTLRCSPKSGHDTVSWYQQALGQGPQFIFQYYEEEERQRGNFPDRFSGHQFPNYSSELNVNALLLGDSALYLCASSLGRQKSSGNTIYFGEGSWLTVV.

Here the CDR3 reads CASSPRTGEYEQYF. The CDR3 region has the DNA TGTGCCAGCAGCCCTCGGACAGGGGAGTACGAGCAGTACTTC. J is TRBJ2-7 and V is TRBV5-5, with 9 bases fitting TRBD1. Trimming took 4 bases from V and 4 from J; bases not matched to a gene: 6. The CDR3 totals 14 residues. Germline CDR1 and CDR2: SGHKS and YYEKEE (reference sequence). The full variable domain, its missing parts supplied by reference TRBV5-5 and TRBJ2-7, is DAGVTQSPTHLIKTRGQQVTLRCSPISGHKSVSWYQQVLGQGPQFIFQYYEKEERGRGNFPDRFSARQFPNYSSELNVNALLLGDSALYLCASSPRTGEYEQYFGPGTRLTVT.

The table lists this clone with a count of one. CDR3 region: CASSLAPLVAGSYNEQFF. The CDR3 coding sequence is TGTGCCAGCAGCTTAGCTCCACTCGTAGCAGGGTCCTACAATGAGCAGTTCTTC. The J gene is TRBJ2-1, the V gene TRBV7-2; TRBD1 is a possible D gene (5 bases). The germline V and J ends were trimmed by 0 bases and 1 base, with 16 bases remaining between them. The CDR3 loop spans 18 amino acids. Germline loops: CDR1 SGHTA, CDR2 FQGNSA. The full variable domain, completed using reference TRBV7-2 and TRBJ2-1, is GAGVSQSPSNKVTEKGKDVELRCDPISGHTALYWYRQSLGQGLEFLIYFQGNSAPDKSGLPSDRFSAERTGGSVSTLTIQRTQQEDSAVYLCASSLAPLVAGSYNEQFFGPGTRLTVL.

This sequence joins TRBV29-1 and TRBJ2-7, with 9 bases identical to TRBD1. The CDR3 runs to 13 residues. After removal of 4 bases from V and 2 bases from J, the junction contained 3 bases not matched to a gene. Looked up from germline, CDR1 is SQVTM and CDR2 is ANQGSEA. CDR3 nucleotide sequence: TGCAGCGTTGGAGGGACAGGGCCCTACGAGCAGTACTTC. Residues: CSVGGTGPYEQYF.

A few counts support this clone. The rearrangement uses TRBV2 and TRBJ2-1, with TRBD2 as a possible D gene (6 bases). The CDR3 runs 11 residues. CDR1 is SNHLY, CDR2 FYNNEI, per germline. V was shortened by 5 bases and J by 14 bases, with 13 bases between the two germline ends. The CDR3 sequence: CASSLPGVKFF. The CDR3 bases are TGTGCCAGCAGTCTCCCGGGAGTTAAGTTCTTC.

The chain couples TRBV2 to TRBJ1-5; D unclear. The germline CDR1 and CDR2 sequences are SNHLY and FYNNEI. There are 13 residues in the CDR3. V was cut by 7 bases and J by 6 bases, with 13 bases left in between. The CDR3 spells CASKVWPGQPQHF. CDR3 sequence (DNA): TGTGCCAGCAAGGTCTGGCCAGGTCAGCCCCAGCATTTT.